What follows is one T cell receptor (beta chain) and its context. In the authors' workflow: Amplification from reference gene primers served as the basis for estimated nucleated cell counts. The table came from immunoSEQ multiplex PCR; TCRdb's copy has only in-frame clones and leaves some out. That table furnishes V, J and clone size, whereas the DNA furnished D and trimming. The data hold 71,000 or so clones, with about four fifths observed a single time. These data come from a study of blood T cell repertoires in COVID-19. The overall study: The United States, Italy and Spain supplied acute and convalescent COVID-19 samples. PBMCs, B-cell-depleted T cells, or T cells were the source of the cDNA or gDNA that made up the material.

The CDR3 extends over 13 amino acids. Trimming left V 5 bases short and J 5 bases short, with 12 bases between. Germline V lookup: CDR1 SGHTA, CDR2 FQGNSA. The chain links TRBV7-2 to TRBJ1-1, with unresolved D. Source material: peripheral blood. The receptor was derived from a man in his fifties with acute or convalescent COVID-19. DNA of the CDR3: TGTGCCAGCAGCAGTTGGGAGGGAACTGAAGCTTTCTTT. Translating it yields CASSSWEGTEAFF.